A selection of T cell receptor beta chains follows, all from one sample in a study of Graves' ophthalmopathy and Graves' hyperthyroidism. TCRdb reprocessed the multiplex PCR reads via MiXCR and lists one record per CDR3 protein. The data hold about 240,000 distinct CDR3 sequences, with around 50% observed a single time. Sequenced input: peripheral blood. The source of these receptors is an adult man with Graves' ophthalmopathy. Both conserved end residues are part of each CDR3. Each record gives: J gene, D gene, clone size, V gene, CDR3 DNA, CDR3 protein. A D gene is named only where the DNA matches it firmly. The size entry is marked missing in some rows and otherwise reads once, few, many or a size class.

j_gene: TRBJ2-6
d_gene: .
abundance: .
v_gene: TRBV3-1
CDR3nt: TGTGCCAGCAGCCAAGTAGCGAGGCGCTCTGGGGCCAACGTCCTGACTTTC
CDR3aa: CASSQVARRSGANVLTF

j_gene: TRBJ2-3
d_gene: TRBD1
abundance: few
v_gene: TRBV10-1
CDR3nt: TGCGCCAGCAGTGAGCCGGGACAGGGAGCGGATACGCAGTATTTT
CDR3aa: CASSEPGQGADTQYF

j_gene: TRBJ2-7
d_gene: TRBD2
abundance: .
v_gene: TRBV5-6
CDR3nt: TGTGCCAGCAGCTTGAATGGCCTAGCGGGAGGCAAGCAGTACTTC
CDR3aa: CASSLNGLAGGKQYF

j_gene: TRBJ2-5
d_gene: TRBD1
abundance: few
v_gene: TRBV6-5
CDR3nt: TGTGCCAGCAGTCCACAGGGGGCTAGAGAGACCCAGTACTTC
CDR3aa: CASSPQGARETQYF

j_gene: TRBJ2-7
d_gene: TRBD1
abundance: .
v_gene: TRBV7-9
CDR3nt: TGTGCCAGCAGCTTAGCGAGCGGACAGGCCTACGAGCAGTACTTC
CDR3aa: CASSLASGQAYEQYF

j_gene: TRBJ2-5
d_gene: .
abundance: .
v_gene: TRBV19
CDR3nt: TGTGCCAGTAGTACCCGGATCGAGTCCCGAGAGACTCAGTACTTC
CDR3aa: CASSTRIESRETQYF

j_gene: TRBJ2-2
d_gene: .
abundance: .
v_gene: TRBV7-2
CDR3nt: TGTGCCAGCAGCTCAGGGGCAGGGTGGAACACCGGGGAGCTGTTTTTT
CDR3aa: CASSSGAGWNTGELFF

j_gene: TRBJ2-6
d_gene: .
abundance: .
v_gene: TRBV4-1
CDR3nt: TGCGCCAGCAGCAACGATGGTTATGGGGCCAACGTCCTGACTTTC
CDR3aa: CASSNDGYGANVLTF

j_gene: TRBJ1-2
d_gene: TRBD1
abundance: .
v_gene: TRBV12-3/TRBV12-4
CDR3nt: TGTGCCAGCAGCTACAGGGGGCTGGGCTATGGCTACACCTTC
CDR3aa: CASSYRGLGYGYTF

j_gene: TRBJ2-7
d_gene: TRBD2
abundance: few
v_gene: TRBV7-4
CDR3nt: TGTGCCAGCAGTTTAGCTAGCGGTACCTACGAGCAGTACTTC
CDR3aa: CASSLASGTYEQYF

j_gene: TRBJ1-2
d_gene: TRBD1
abundance: .
v_gene: TRBV6-5
CDR3nt: TGTGCCAGCAGGCCCTACGGACAGGGAAACTATGGCTACACCTTC
CDR3aa: CASRPYGQGNYGYTF

j_gene: TRBJ2-3
d_gene: .
abundance: few
v_gene: TRBV7-3
CDR3nt: TGTGCCAGCAGCCCCTCCGGCACAGATACGCAGTATTTT
CDR3aa: CASSPSGTDTQYF

j_gene: TRBJ1-2
d_gene: .
abundance: .
v_gene: TRBV29-1
CDR3nt: TGCAGCGTCGGTATGGGGGCGGGCTATGGCTACACCTTC
CDR3aa: CSVGMGAGYGYTF

j_gene: TRBJ2-7
d_gene: .
abundance: .
v_gene: TRBV19
CDR3nt: TGTGCCAGTAGTTCCGTTCCTAGCAGGTGGGAGCAGTACTTC
CDR3aa: CASSSVPSRWEQYF

j_gene: TRBJ1-5
d_gene: TRBD1
abundance: .
v_gene: TRBV27
CDR3nt: TGTGCCAGCAGCCAGACAGGGTTCAATCAGCCCCAGCATTTT
CDR3aa: CASSQTGFNQPQHF

j_gene: TRBJ1-1
d_gene: .
abundance: .
v_gene: TRBV7-9
CDR3nt: TGTGCCAGCAGCTCCTGGGGGGAAGCTTTCTTT
CDR3aa: CASSSWGEAFF

j_gene: TRBJ2-2
d_gene: .
abundance: few
v_gene: TRBV7-9
CDR3nt: TGTGCCAGCAGCGATACGACAAGCACCGGGGAGCTGTTTTTT
CDR3aa: CASSDTTSTGELFF

j_gene: TRBJ2-6
d_gene: .
abundance: .
v_gene: TRBV24-1
CDR3nt: TGTGCCACCTCAGACAGGTCCTACTCTGGGGCCAACGTCCTGACTTTC
CDR3aa: CATSDRSYSGANVLTF

j_gene: TRBJ2-7
d_gene: .
abundance: .
v_gene: TRBV6-2/TRBV6-3
CDR3nt: TGTGCCAGCAGTTACGCAGGGTTCGTCTCCTACGAGCAGTACTTC
CDR3aa: CASSYAGFVSYEQYF

j_gene: TRBJ2-7
d_gene: .
abundance: .
v_gene: TRBV7-6
CDR3nt: TGTGCCAGCAGCTGGCCCCGGGGGAAGGGGTCCTACGAGCAGTACTTC
CDR3aa: CASSWPRGKGSYEQYF

j_gene: TRBJ2-7
d_gene: .
abundance: .
v_gene: TRBV28
CDR3nt: TGTGCCAGCAAAGGGGGGCCCTCCTACGAGCAGTACTTC
CDR3aa: CASKGGPSYEQYF

j_gene: TRBJ1-5
d_gene: .
abundance: .
v_gene: TRBV29-1
CDR3nt: TGCAGCTTAGCGGCAGGGGATAGCAATCAGCCCCAGCATTTT
CDR3aa: CSLAAGDSNQPQHF

j_gene: TRBJ1-3
d_gene: .
abundance: .
v_gene: TRBV10-3
CDR3nt: TGTGCCATCAGTGAGAAGGGGTACTCTGGAAACACCATATATTTT
CDR3aa: CAISEKGYSGNTIYF

j_gene: TRBJ1-3
d_gene: .
abundance: few
v_gene: TRBV5-4
CDR3nt: TGTGCCAGCAGCCCCCGGGAGGGGACTGGAAACACCATATATTTT
CDR3aa: CASSPREGTGNTIYF

j_gene: TRBJ1-1
d_gene: .
abundance: many
v_gene: TRBV29-1
CDR3nt: TGCAGCGTTGATGTTAAGCTCAGGTACGCTGAAGCTTTCTTT
CDR3aa: CSVDVKLRYAEAFF

j_gene: TRBJ1-2
d_gene: .
abundance: few
v_gene: TRBV9
CDR3nt: TGTGCCAGCAGCGTAGGCTGGACCTATGATGACAACTATGGCTACACCTTC
CDR3aa: CASSVGWTYDDNYGYTF

j_gene: TRBJ1-2
d_gene: .
abundance: .
v_gene: TRBV5-1
CDR3nt: TGCGCCAGCAGCTACCTAGGCAGCTCCAACTATGGCTACACCTTC
CDR3aa: CASSYLGSSNYGYTF

j_gene: TRBJ1-6
d_gene: .
abundance: few
v_gene: TRBV12-3/TRBV12-4
CDR3nt: TGTGCCAGCAGTTCCCTAAATAATTCACCCCTCCACTTT
CDR3aa: CASSSLNNSPLHF

j_gene: TRBJ1-5
d_gene: TRBD1
abundance: many
v_gene: TRBV29-1
CDR3nt: TGCAGCGGCCAACCGGGACAGGTGGGGGAGACCCAGCATTTT
CDR3aa: CSGQPGQVGETQHF